This TCR beta chain originates from a study of cytomegalovirus exposure and HLA in healthy donors. Findings and limits, study-wide: Reportedly, diagnosis of cytomegalovirus status by the classifier showed high specificity and sensitivity. An analysis that was carried out later associated 15,000 to 20,000 TCR beta sequences with HLA alleles at 0.05 false discovery rate.

As to this clone: The target antigen is unknown.

Germline lookup yields CDR1 MGHRA and CDR2 YSYEKL. V was cut by 1 base and J by 7 bases, with 12 bases left in between. CDR3 length equals 14 residues. PCR used 60 Vbeta primers and 13 Jbeta primers. This table comes from immunoSEQ multiplex PCR, and its TCRdb copy is limited to in-frame clones, with some not included. The sample holds some 88,000 clones, approximately 57% seen once. The V and J genes are TRBV4-1 and TRBJ2-3; D might be TRBD2 (5 bases). The sequence was obtained from a woman aged 25 to 39 in good health and CMV-seronegative. Material: PBMCs. The DNA of the CDR3 is TGCGCCAGCAGCCAAGGAGGGTCTACTTATACGCAGTATTTT. It codes for CASSQGGSTYTQYF.